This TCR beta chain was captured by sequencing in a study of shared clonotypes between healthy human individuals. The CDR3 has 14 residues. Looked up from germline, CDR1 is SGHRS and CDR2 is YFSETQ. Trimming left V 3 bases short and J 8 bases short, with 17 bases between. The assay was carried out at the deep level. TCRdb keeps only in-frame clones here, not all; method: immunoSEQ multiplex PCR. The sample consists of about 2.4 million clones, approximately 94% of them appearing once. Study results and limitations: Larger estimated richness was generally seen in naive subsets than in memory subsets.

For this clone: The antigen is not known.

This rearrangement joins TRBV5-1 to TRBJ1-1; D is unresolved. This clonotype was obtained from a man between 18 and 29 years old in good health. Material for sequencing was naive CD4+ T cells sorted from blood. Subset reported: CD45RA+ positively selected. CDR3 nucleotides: TGCGCCAGCAGCTCTCTTCCGGGATCCTCCGAAGCTTTCTTT. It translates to CASSSLPGSSEAFF.